These 3 T cell receptor beta chains were sequenced from one sample in a study of cytomegalovirus exposure and HLA in healthy donors. PCR primers comprised 60 Vbeta and 13 Jbeta primers. The method was immunoSEQ multiplex PCR; TCRdb's version includes in-frame clones alone and lacks a portion of them. The table records 180,000 or so clones, 70% to 80% of them present only once. What was sequenced was PBMCs. These receptors were obtained from a male donor in good health and CMV-seronegative.

This clone was counted only a few times. J is TRBJ2-3 and V is TRBV29-1; 11 bases align to TRBD2. The CDR3 is made up of 17 amino acids. Trimming cost V 1 base and J 0 bases; bases outside gene matches: 6. Germline V gene data show CDR1 as SQVTM and CDR2 as ANQGSEA. The CDR3 here is CSVEGTSGQTSTDTQYF. The CDR3 nucleotides read TGCAGCGTTGAAGGGACTAGCGGGCAAACTAGCACAGATACGCAGTATTTT.

This clone was seen a few times. The V gene is TRBV9, the J gene TRBJ1-2; 7 bases map to TRBD1. The V segment lost 2 bases and the J segment 5 bases; nucleotides outside the gene matches: 9. The germline CDR1 and CDR2 sequences are SGDLS and YYNGEE. The CDR3 loop spans 15 amino acids. The chain's CDR3 is CASSVGQRGVYGYTF. The CDR3 DNA reads as TGTGCCAGCAGCGTGGGACAGAGGGGGGTATATGGCTACACCTTC.

The sample holds a few counts of this clone. The chain employs TRBV15 and TRBJ1-1; D might be TRBD1 (5 bases). The germline gives CDR1 LNHNV, CDR2 YYDKDF (reference sequence). There are 16 residues in the CDR3. V was cut by 3 bases and J by 1 base, with 15 bases left in between. The chain's CDR3 is CATSSSGWGWNTEAFF. The CDR3 nucleotides are TGTGCCACCAGCAGTTCAGGGTGGGGTTGGAACACTGAAGCTTTCTTT. The whole variable domain, filled in from reference TRBV15 and TRBJ1-1, reads DAMVIQNPRYQVTQFGKPVTLSCSQTLNHNVMYWYQQKSSQAPKLLFHYYDKDFNNEADTPDNFQSRRPNTSFCFLDIRSPGLGDTAMYLCATSSSGWGWNTEAFFGQGTRLTVV.